The 17 T cell receptor beta chains presented below share a single source sample, sequenced in a study of technical replicates of blood from a few donors. Only in-frame clones appear in the TCRdb table, and some are missing; sequencing was by immunoSEQ multiplex PCR. This table holds around 73,000 clones, 90% found once. The source material was PBMCs. These receptors were taken from a human donor in good health. Some clones in this sample may be carry-over from other donors' samples.

This chain uses TRBV6-1 with TRBJ2-3; 10 bases map to TRBD1. The germline V gene encodes CDR1 MNHNS and CDR2 SASEGT. J lost 4 bases, V lost 3 bases, and 10 bases had no gene match. The length of the CDR3 is 17 residues. CDR3 sequence reads: CASSDWYPTGGSDTQYF. In nucleotides, the CDR3 is TGTGCCAGCAGTGACTGGTACCCGACAGGGGGCTCAGATACGCAGTATTTT.

The chain is built from TRBV19 and TRBJ1-1; no clear D gene. Trimming pared 6 bases from V and 0 bases from J, leaving 17 bases between. Germline assignment: CDR1 LNHDA and CDR2 SQIVND (reference sequence). The CDR3 is 16 residues long. CDR3 sequence (DNA): TGTGCCAGTAGGAGGCCCAAGGATCCAGTGAACACTGAAGCTTTCTTT. Translation gives CASRRPKDPVNTEAFF.

The gene calls are TRBV30 and TRBJ1-3, with TRBD1 as a possible D gene (6 bases). The CDR3 totals 14 residues. The V gene's germline CDR1 is GTSNPN and CDR2 SVGIG (reference sequence). CDR3 DNA sequence: TGTGCTTGGGACGGGGGGGCCTCTGGAAACACCATATATTTT. It translates to CAWDGGASGNTIYF.

CDR3 amino acids: CALIAGVYNEQFF. Written as DNA, the CDR3 is TGTGCTCTAATAGCGGGAGTATACAATGAGCAGTTCTTC. The J gene is TRBJ2-1, the V gene TRBV30; 9 nucleotides agree with TRBD2. This CDR3 has 13 amino acids. Germline loops: CDR1 GTSNPN, CDR2 SVGIG (reference sequence).

The chain employs TRBV5-5 and TRBJ2-7, with D possibly being TRBD1 (5 bases). CDR1 and CDR2 (germline): SGHKS, YYEKEE (reference sequence). The germline V and J ends were trimmed by 2 bases and 2 bases, with 11 bases remaining between them. The CDR3 contains 14 residues. The CDR3 is CASSLATGAYEQYF. CDR3 in DNA: TGTGCCAGCAGCTTAGCCACAGGAGCCTACGAGCAGTACTTC.

The chain couples TRBV6-5 to TRBJ1-2; D gene ambiguous. Deletions cut 7 bases from V and 4 bases from J, with 19 bases between. This CDR3 is built from 15 residues. Germline V lookup: CDR1 MNHEY, CDR2 SVGAGI. This chain's CDR3 is CASKKDGNPSYGYTF. CDR3 DNA sequence: TGTGCCAGCAAAAAGGACGGGAATCCTTCCTATGGCTACACCTTC.

CDR3 protein: CASSLAGQFRGSPLHF. For the CDR3, the DNA is TGTGCCAGCAGCTTGGCGGGTCAGTTTCGCGGTTCACCCCTCCACTTT. J is TRBJ1-6 and V is TRBV5-6; D gene unclear. The CDR3 consists of 16 residues. Germline loops: CDR1 SGHDT, CDR2 YYEEEE. The V end lost 0 bases, the J end lost 9 bases, and 16 bases lay between the germline ends. Full variable domain (rest looked up from reference TRBV5-6 and TRBJ1-6): DAGVTQSPTHLIKTRGQQVTLRCSPKSGHDTVSWYQQALGQGPQFIFQYYEEEERQRGNFPDRFSGHQFPNYSSELNVNALLLGDSALYLCASSLAGQFRGSPLHFGNGTRLTVT.

This chain connects TRBV11-1 to TRBJ2-3; a weak D match, TRBD2 (6 bases). This CDR3 spans 14 amino acids. Trimming shortened V by 6 bases and J by 3 bases, and 13 bases separated the two germline ends. Germline loops: CDR1 SGHAT, CDR2 FQDESV (reference sequence). The CDR3 bases are TGTGCCAGCAGTTTTTCCGGGGGAACAGATACGCAGTATTTT. This encodes CASSFSGGTDTQYF.

This rearrangement joins TRBV6-1 to TRBJ1-2; 9 bases align to TRBD1. Germline V gives CDR1 MNHNS, CDR2 SASEGT. Losses at the gene ends were 5 bases for V and 3 bases for J; bases not matched to a gene: 1. This CDR3 is 13 amino acids long. CDR3 sequence reads: CASSRTGDYGYTF. The CDR3 DNA sequence: TGTGCCAGCAGTCGGACAGGGGACTATGGCTACACCTTC.

The count of this clone is one. The chain carries TRBV27 and TRBJ2-1; D might be TRBD2 (5 bases). The CDR3 is made up of 16 amino acids. Per germline, CDR1 MNHEY and CDR2 SMNVEV (reference sequence). Trimming stripped 5 bases from V and 0 bases from J, with 14 bases between. In nucleotides, the CDR3 is TGTGCCAGCAGTATCCGCGAGGGAAGCTCCTACAATGAGCAGTTCTTC. As protein: CASSIREGSSYNEQFF.

The chain recombines TRBV19 with TRBJ1-2; 9 positions match TRBD1. With V trimmed by 7 bases and J by 4 bases, 10 bases remained unmatched. CDR3 length equals 15 residues. CDR1 LNHDA and CDR2 SQIVND come from the germline V gene (reference sequence). CDR3 protein: CASIERTGVGYGYTF. For the CDR3, the DNA is TGTGCCAGTATTGAACGGACAGGGGTCGGCTATGGCTACACCTTC.

The CDR3 nucleotides are TGCGCCAGCAGCTTATCGGGACAGGGGGCCGCGGCTGAAGCTTTCTTT. Translation: CASSLSGQGAAAEAFF. The chain couples TRBV5-1 to TRBJ1-1; TRBD1 aligns across 12 bases. Per the germline V gene, CDR1 is SGHRS and CDR2 is YFSETQ. The CDR3 runs to 16 residues. Trimming took 2 bases from V and 6 from J; bases not matched to a gene: 8.

The rearrangement joins TRBV7-9 to TRBJ2-2; D gene ambiguous. The germline CDR1 and CDR2 sequences are SEHNR and FQNEAQ (reference sequence). This CDR3 spans 14 amino acids. V lost 9 bases to trimming and J lost 0 bases, with 11 bases between them. In DNA form, the CDR3 reads TGTGCCAGTCTAGGTCCGTCGAACACCGGGGAGCTGTTTTTT. This translates into CASLGPSNTGELFF.

The chain is built from TRBV4-2 and TRBJ2-7; a weak D match, TRBD1 (7 bases). This CDR3 has 16 residues. The germline V gene encodes CDR1 LGHNA and CDR2 YNFKEQ. V gave up 1 base and J gave up 0 bases, with 13 bases separating them. The CDR3 loop reads CASSQGGQTSSYEQYF. DNA for the CDR3: TGTGCCAGCAGCCAAGGGGGACAGACTAGCTCCTACGAGCAGTACTTC.

The chain is built from TRBV7-2 and TRBJ2-5; TRBD2 agrees at 16 bases. The trim removed 5 bases at V and 5 bases at J, leaving 11 bases unmatched. The CDR3 has 18 amino acids. The germline CDR1 and CDR2 sequences are SGHTA and FQGNSA. The CDR3 DNA reads as TGTGCCAGCAGCACCTCCGGGACTAGCGGGAGGGCAGGGGAGACCCAGTACTTC. This encodes CASSTSGTSGRAGETQYF.

A few counts support this clone. The rearrangement joins TRBV30 to TRBJ1-2; 7 nucleotides line up with TRBD1. Trimming at V came to 5 bases and at J to 1 base, leaving 10 bases not matched to a gene. The CDR3 runs to 15 residues. Germline CDR1 and CDR2: GTSNPN and SVGIG (reference sequence). The CDR3 DNA reads as TGTGCCTGGTCCCGGGACAGTTCCCTTAACTATGGCTACACCTTC. It specifies CAWSRDSSLNYGYTF.

This clone was counted a single time. J is TRBJ1-5 and V is TRBV7-2; TRBD1 is a possible D gene (5 bases). Trimming took 2 bases from V and 7 from J, leaving 9 bases between them. Looked up from germline, CDR1 is SGHTA and CDR2 is FQGNSA. The CDR3 has 13 amino acids. The DNA of the CDR3 is TGTGCCAGCAGCTTACAGGGCGGACAGCCCCAGCATTTT. Protein sequence: CASSLQGGQPQHF.